This T cell receptor beta chain was captured by sequencing in a study of response to subunit inactivated influenza vaccine. This clonotype was seen only a few times. What it recognizes is unknown. Using its own MiXCR run on the RT-PCR reads, TCRdb lists one record per CDR3 protein. Counted here are hundreds of thousands of distinct CDR3 sequences, roughly 11% occurring once; the ten biggest clones make up 9.5% to 15%. Regarding the study as a whole: Authors suggested few new T cells are recruited by each seasonal influenza vaccination.

V lost 5 bases and J 4 bases, leaving 11 bases between the germline ends. This CDR3 region has 13 residues. Germline V gene data show CDR1 as MNHEY and CDR2 as SVGEGT. The specimen was PBMCs from blood, collected 35 to 45 days after vaccination. The V call is TRBV6-2 or TRBV6-3, the J call TRBJ2-5; no reliable D call. This receptor was taken from a man aged 45 to 65 who received an inactivated influenza vaccine. The CDR3 nucleotides read TGTGCCAGCAGTGCCCAGGTGGCAGAGACCCAGTACTTC. It is translated as CASSAQVAETQYF.